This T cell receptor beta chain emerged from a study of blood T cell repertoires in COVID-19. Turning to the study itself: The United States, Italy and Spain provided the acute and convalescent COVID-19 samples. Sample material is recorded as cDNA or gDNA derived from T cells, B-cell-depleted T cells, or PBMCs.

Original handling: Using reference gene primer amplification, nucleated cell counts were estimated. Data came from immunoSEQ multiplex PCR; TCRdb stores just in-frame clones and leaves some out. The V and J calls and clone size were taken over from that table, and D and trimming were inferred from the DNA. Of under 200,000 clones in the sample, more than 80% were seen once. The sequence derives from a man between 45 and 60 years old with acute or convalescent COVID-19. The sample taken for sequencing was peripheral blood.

The chain's CDR3 is CAIRDTGVQETQYF. CDR3 nucleotides: TGTGCCATCAGAGACACAGGGGTCCAAGAGACCCAGTACTTC. The chain is built from TRBV10-3 and TRBJ2-5, with 7 bases aligning to TRBD1. This CDR3 contains 14 residues. Germline V gives CDR1 ENHRY, CDR2 SYGVKD. The trim removed 6 bases at V and 1 base at J, leaving 5 bases unmatched.